This is a list of T cell receptor beta chains from one sample in a study of response to subunit inactivated influenza vaccine. Each CDR3 protein is one row after TCRdb ran MiXCR on the RT-PCR reads. The sample has 550,000 to 650,000 distinct CDR3 sequences; roughly 12% are singletons. This sample comprised PBMCs from blood, obtained on the day of vaccination. The source is a man aged 50-59 years who received an inactivated influenza vaccine. Each CDR3 is given with its conserved first and last residue. The order of the fields is CDR3 DNA, CDR3 protein, J gene, V gene, clone size, D gene. A D gene is named only where the DNA matches it firmly. The size field is filled for only some rows; it gives once, few, many or a size class.

DNA: TGTGCCAGCAGTCCCGGACTAGCGGGAGGGCCCGGGGAGCTGTTTTTT
CDR3: CASSPGLAGGPGELFF
J: TRBJ2-2
V: TRBV28
size: few
D: TRBD2

DNA: TGTGCCAGTAAAATCTGGACCGGGGAGCTGTTTTTT
CDR3: CASKIWTGELFF
J: TRBJ2-2
V: TRBV5-6
size: few
D: NA

DNA: TGTGCCAGCAGCCCCCGGGACATCCGCGCAGATACGCAGTATTTT
CDR3: CASSPRDIRADTQYF
J: TRBJ2-3
V: TRBV7-2
size: few
D: NA

DNA: TGTGCCAGCAGCCTTAAGGACAGGAACCTGCAGATTCAGTACTTC
CDR3: CASSLKDRNLQIQYF
J: TRBJ2-4
V: TRBV13
size: many
D: TRBD1

DNA: TGTGCCAGCTCACCTATCACAAACACTGAAGCTTTCTTT
CDR3: CASSPITNTEAFF
J: TRBJ1-1
V: TRBV18
size: NA
D: NA

DNA: TGTGCCAGCAGTTACGATGGATTGGGAGGCTACACCTTC
CDR3: CASSYDGLGGYTF
J: TRBJ1-2
V: TRBV6-2/TRBV6-3
size: few
D: NA

DNA: TGTGCCAGCACCTTGTTAGGTACTGAAGCTTTCTTT
CDR3: CASTLLGTEAFF
J: TRBJ1-1
V: TRBV12-3/TRBV12-4
size: NA
D: NA

DNA: TGTGCCACCAGCAGAGATTTGGGGGACAATCAGCCCCAGCATTTT
CDR3: CATSRDLGDNQPQHF
J: TRBJ1-5
V: TRBV15
size: few
D: NA

DNA: TGCGCCAGCAGCTTGGCGGCGGCGGGGACCCAGTACTTC
CDR3: CASSLAAAGTQYF
J: TRBJ2-5
V: TRBV5-1
size: NA
D: NA

DNA: TGCGCCAGCAGTCACCCGGGACAGACTTCCTACAATGAGCAGTTCTTC
CDR3: CASSHPGQTSYNEQFF
J: TRBJ2-1
V: TRBV23-1
size: NA
D: TRBD1